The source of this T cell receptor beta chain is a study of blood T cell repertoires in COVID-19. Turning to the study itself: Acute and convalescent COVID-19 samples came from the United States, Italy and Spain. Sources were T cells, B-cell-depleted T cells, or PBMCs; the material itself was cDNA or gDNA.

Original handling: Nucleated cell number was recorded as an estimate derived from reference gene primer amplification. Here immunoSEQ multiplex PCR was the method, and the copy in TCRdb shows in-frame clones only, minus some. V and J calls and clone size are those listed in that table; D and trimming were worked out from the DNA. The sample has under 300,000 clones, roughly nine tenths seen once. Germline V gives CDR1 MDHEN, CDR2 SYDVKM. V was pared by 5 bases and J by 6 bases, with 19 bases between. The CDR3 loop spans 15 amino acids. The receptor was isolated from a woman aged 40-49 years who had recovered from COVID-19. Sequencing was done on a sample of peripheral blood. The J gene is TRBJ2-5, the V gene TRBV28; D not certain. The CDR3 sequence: CASSVRSPGPKTQYF. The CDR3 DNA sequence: TGTGCCAGCAGTGTCCGGTCCCCGGGTCCGAAGACCCAGTACTTC.